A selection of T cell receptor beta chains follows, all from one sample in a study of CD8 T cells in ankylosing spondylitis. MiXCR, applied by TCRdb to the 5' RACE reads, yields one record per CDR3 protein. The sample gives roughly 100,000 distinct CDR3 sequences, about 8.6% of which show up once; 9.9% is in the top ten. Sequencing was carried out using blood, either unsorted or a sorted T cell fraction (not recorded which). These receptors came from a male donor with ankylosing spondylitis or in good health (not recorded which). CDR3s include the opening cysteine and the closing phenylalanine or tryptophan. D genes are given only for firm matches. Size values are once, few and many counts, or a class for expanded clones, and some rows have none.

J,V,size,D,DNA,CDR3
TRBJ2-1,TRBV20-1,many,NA,TGCAGTGCGGACAGCTACAATGAGCAGTTCTTC,CSADSYNEQFF
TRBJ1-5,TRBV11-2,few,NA,TGTGCCAGCAGCTTAGATCCCAGGGGCGTAGGCGGCAATCAGCCCCAGCATTTT,CASSLDPRGVGGNQPQHF
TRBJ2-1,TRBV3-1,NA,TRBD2,TGTGCCAGCAGCCAACGTAGCGGGGGGGCCTACAATGAGCAGTTCTTC,CASSQRSGGAYNEQFF
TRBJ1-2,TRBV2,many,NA,TGTGCCAGCAGCGGAAATGGGGGGGGCTACACCTTC,CASSGNGGGYTF
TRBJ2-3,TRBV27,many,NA,TGTGCCAGCAGCCACACATCGTTGGATACGCAGTATTTT,CASSHTSLDTQYF
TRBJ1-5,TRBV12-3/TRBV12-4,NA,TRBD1,TGTGCCAGCAGCCGGGAATCCGGGACAGGGGGTCAGCCCCAGCATTTT,CASSRESGTGGQPQHF
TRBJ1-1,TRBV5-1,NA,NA,TGCGACAGTAGCTTGGGGAGAGACAGTTGGAACACTGAAGCTTTCTTT,CDSSLGRDSWNTEAFF
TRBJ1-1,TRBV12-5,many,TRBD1,TGTGCTAGTGGGTCCCCCGGGACAGGGGGACACGACACTGAAGCTTTCTTT,CASGSPGTGGHDTEAFF
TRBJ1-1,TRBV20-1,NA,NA,TGCAGTGCGGAGGGAGACAGTGGACCTGAAGCTTTCTTT,CSAEGDSGPEAFF
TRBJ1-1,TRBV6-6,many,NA,TGTGCCAGCAGTTACTCGAGTAACGGGGATAGGGCTTTCTTT,CASSYSSNGDRAFF
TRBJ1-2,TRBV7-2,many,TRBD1,TGTGCCAGCAGCTCCCCGACAGGGACCAATGGCTACACCTTC,CASSSPTGTNGYTF
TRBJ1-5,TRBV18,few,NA,TGTGCCAGCTCACCAGGGAGCAATCAGCCCCAGCATTTT,CASSPGSNQPQHF
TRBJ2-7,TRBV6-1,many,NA,TGTGCCAGCAGTGAAGCGGCAGACACCTACGAGCAGTACTTC,CASSEAADTYEQYF
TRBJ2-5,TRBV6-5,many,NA,TGTGCCAGCAGTCCCTCGGGAGCGGAAGAGACCCAGTACTTC,CASSPSGAEETQYF
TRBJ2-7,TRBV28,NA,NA,TGTGCCAGCAGTTTAGAAAGTGAGCAGTACTTC,CASSLESEQYF
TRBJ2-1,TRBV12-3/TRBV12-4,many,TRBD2,TGTGCCAGCAGTTCCCTTACTAGCGGGGCCGACAATGAGCAGTTCTTC,CASSSLTSGADNEQFF
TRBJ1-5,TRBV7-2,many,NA,TGTGCCAGCACCCCGGAGAGGAGCAATCAGCCCCAGCATTTT,CASTPERSNQPQHF
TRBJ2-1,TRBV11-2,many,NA,TGTGCCAGCAGCTGGATAAACAATGAGCAGTTCTTC,CASSWINNEQFF
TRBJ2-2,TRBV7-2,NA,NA,TGTGCCAGCAGCTCATTATTGGGTCCCGGGGAGCTGTTTTTT,CASSSLLGPGELFF
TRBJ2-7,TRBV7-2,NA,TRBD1,TGTGCCAGCAGTCGGGCACAGGGGCCTCCCCACGAGCAGTACTTC,CASSRAQGPPHEQYF
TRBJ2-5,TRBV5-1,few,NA,TGCGCCAGCAGCCCACCGGGACTCCAGTCCCAAGAGACCCAGTACTTC,CASSPPGLQSQETQYF
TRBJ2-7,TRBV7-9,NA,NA,TGTGCCAGCAGCTCCCACTACGAGCAGTACTTC,CASSSHYEQYF
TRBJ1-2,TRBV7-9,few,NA,TGTGCCAGCAGCTTAGAGGTGCTTCACCTGGGCTACACCTTC,CASSLEVLHLGYTF